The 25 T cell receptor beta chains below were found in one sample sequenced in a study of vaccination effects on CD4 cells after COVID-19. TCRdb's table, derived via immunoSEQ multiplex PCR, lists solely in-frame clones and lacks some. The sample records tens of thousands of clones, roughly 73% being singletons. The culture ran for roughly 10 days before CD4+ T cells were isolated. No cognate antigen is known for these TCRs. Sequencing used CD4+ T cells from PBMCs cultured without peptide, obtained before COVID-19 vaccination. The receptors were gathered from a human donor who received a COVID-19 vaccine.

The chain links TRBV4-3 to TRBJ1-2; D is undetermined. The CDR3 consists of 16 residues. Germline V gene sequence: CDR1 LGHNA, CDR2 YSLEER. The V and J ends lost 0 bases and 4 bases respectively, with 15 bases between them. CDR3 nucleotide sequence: TGCGCCAGCAGCCAAGAGGTTTCTACCGCTCCCTATGGCTACACCTTC. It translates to CASSQEVSTAPYGYTF.

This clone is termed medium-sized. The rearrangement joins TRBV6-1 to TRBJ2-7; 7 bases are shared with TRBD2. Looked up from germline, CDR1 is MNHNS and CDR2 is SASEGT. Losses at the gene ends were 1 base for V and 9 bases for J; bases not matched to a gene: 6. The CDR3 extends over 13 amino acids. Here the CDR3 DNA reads TGTGCCAGCAGTGAAGGGGGAGGGTATGGGCAGTACTTC. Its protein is CASSEGGGYGQYF.

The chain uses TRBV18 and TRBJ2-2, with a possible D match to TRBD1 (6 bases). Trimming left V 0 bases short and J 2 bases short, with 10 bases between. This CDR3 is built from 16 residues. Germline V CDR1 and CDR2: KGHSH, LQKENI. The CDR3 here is CASSPPGGSNTGELFF. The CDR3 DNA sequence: TGTGCCAGCTCACCACCAGGGGGATCAAACACCGGGGAGCTGTTTTTT.

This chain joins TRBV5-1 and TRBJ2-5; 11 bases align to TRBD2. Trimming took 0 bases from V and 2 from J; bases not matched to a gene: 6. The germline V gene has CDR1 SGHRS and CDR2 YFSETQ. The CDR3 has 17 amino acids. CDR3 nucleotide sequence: TGCGCCAGCAGCTTGGCCCTAGCGGGGGGCCCGCAAGAGACCCAGTACTTC. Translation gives CASSLALAGGPQETQYF.

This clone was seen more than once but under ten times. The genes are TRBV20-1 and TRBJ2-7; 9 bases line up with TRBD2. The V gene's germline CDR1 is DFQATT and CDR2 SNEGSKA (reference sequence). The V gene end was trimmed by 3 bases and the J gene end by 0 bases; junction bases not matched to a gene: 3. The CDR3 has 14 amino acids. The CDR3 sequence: CSASPSGISYEQYF. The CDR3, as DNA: TGCAGTGCTAGTCCTAGCGGGATCTCCTACGAGCAGTACTTC.

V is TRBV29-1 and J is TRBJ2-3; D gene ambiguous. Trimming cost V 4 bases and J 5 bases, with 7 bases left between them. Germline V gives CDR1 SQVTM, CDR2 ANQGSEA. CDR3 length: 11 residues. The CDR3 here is CSVGRGDTQYF. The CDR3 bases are TGCAGCGTTGGCCGTGGAGATACGCAGTATTTT.

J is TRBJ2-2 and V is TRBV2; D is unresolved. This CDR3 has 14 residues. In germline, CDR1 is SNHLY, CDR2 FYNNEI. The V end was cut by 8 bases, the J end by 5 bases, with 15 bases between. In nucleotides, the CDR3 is TGTGCCAGCGGTCAGGACGGACGGACCGGGGAGCTGTTTTTT. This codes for CASGQDGRTGELFF.

CDR3 region: CASSSGQIYEQYF. In DNA, the CDR3 is TGCGCCAGCAGCTCGGGACAGATCTACGAGCAGTACTTC. The chain has TRBV5-1 and TRBJ2-7, with 7 bases matching TRBD1. This CDR3 is built from 13 residues. Germline CDR1 SGHRS, CDR2 YFSETQ. Losses at the gene ends were 3 bases for V and 3 bases for J; bases not matched to a gene: 3. The variable domain in full, with the rest retrieved from reference TRBV5-1 and TRBJ2-7, is KAGVTQTPRYLIKTRGQQVTLSCSPISGHRSVSWYQQTPGQGLQFLFEYFSETQRNKGNFPGRFSGRQFSNSRSEMNVSTLELGDSALYLCASSSGQIYEQYFGPGTRLTVT.

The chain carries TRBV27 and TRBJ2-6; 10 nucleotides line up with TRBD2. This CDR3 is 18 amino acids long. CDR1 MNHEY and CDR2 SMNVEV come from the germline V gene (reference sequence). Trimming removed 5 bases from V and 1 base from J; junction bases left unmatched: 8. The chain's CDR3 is CASSLKAGGTSGANVLTF. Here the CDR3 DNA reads TGTGCCAGCAGTCTTAAAGCGGGAGGGACTTCTGGGGCCAACGTCCTGACTTTC.

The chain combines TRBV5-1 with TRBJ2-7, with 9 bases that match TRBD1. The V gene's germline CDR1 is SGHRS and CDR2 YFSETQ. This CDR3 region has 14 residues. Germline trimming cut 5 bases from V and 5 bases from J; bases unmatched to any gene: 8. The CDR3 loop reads CASRVTGGSNEQYF. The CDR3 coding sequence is TGCGCCAGCAGGGTCACAGGGGGCAGCAACGAGCAGTACTTC.

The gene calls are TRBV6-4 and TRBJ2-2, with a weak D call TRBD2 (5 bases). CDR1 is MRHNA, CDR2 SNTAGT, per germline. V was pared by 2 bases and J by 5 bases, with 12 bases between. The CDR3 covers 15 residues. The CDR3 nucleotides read TGTGCCAGCAGTGACATAGCAACGGGGACCGGGGAGCTGTTTTTT. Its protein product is CASSDIATGTGELFF.

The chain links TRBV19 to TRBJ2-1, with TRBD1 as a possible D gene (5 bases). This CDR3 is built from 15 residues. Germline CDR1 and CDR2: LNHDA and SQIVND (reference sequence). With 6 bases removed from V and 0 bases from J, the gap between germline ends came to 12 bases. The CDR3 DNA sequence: TGTGCCAGTAGCGCCGACAGAAGCTCCTACAATGAGCAGTTCTTC. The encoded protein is CASSADRSSYNEQFF.

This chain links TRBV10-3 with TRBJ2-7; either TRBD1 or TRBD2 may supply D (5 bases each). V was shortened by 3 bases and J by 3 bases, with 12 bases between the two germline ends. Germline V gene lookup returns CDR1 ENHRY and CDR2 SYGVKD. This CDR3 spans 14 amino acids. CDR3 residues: CAISDGGKGYEQYF. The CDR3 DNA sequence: TGTGCCATCAGTGATGGGGGTAAGGGCTACGAGCAGTACTTC.

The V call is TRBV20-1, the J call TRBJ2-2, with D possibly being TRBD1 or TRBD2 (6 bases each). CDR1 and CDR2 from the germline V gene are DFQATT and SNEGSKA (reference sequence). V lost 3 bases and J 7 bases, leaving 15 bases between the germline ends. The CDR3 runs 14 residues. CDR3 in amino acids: CSASNGGRGGELFF. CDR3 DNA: TGCAGTGCTAGTAATGGGGGGCGTGGCGGGGAGCTGTTTTTT.

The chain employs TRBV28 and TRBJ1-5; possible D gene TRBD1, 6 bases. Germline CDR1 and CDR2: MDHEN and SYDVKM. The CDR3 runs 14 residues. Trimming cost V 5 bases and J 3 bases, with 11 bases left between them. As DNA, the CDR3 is TGTGCCAGCAGTGCCCGGGACACCAATCAGCCCCAGCATTTT. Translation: CASSARDTNQPQHF.

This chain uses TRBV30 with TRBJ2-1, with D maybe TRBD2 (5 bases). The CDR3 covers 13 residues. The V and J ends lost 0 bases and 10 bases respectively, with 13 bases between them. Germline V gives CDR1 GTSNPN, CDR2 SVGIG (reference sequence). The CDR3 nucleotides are TGTGCCTGGAGTGTACGGGGAGCTTTAGAGCAGTTCTTC. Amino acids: CAWSVRGALEQFF.

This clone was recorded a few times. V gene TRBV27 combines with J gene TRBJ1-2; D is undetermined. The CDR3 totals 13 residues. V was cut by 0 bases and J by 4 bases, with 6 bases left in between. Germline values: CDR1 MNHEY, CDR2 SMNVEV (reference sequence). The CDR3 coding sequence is TGTGCCAGCAGTTTATCATCCGTCTATGGCTACACCTTC. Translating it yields CASSLSSVYGYTF.

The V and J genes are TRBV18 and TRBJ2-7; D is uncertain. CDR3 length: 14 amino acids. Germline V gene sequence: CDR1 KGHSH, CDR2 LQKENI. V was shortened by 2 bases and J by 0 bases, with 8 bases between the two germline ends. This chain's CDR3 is CASSPRPASYEQYF. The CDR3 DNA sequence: TGTGCCAGCTCACCAAGGCCGGCCTCCTACGAGCAGTACTTC.

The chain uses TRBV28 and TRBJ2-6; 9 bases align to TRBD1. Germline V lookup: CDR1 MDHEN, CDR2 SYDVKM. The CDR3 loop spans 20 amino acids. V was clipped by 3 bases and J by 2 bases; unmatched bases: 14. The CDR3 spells CASSLGTGNIIKAGANVLTF. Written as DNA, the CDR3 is TGTGCCAGCAGTTTGGGGACAGGGAATATAATAAAGGCTGGGGCCAACGTCCTGACTTTC. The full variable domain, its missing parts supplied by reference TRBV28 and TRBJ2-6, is DVKVTQSSRYLVKRTGEKVFLECVQDMDHENMFWYRQDPGLGLRLIYFSYDVKMKEKGDIPEGYSVSREKKERFSLILESASTNQTSMYLCASSLGTGNIIKAGANVLTFGAGSRLTVL.

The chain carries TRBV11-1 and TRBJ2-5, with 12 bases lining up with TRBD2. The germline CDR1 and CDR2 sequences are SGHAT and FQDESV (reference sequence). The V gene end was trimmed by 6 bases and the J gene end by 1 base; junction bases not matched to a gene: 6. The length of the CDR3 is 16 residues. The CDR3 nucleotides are TGTGCCAGCAGACTAGCGGGGGGACTTACCCAAGAGACCCAGTACTTC. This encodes CASRLAGGLTQETQYF.

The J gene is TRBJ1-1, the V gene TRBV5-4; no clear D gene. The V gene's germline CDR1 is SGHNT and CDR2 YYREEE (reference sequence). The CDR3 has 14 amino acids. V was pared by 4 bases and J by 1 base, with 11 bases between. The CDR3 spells CASSPRHSNTEAFF. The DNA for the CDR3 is TGTGCCAGCAGCCCTAGACACTCGAACACTGAAGCTTTCTTT.

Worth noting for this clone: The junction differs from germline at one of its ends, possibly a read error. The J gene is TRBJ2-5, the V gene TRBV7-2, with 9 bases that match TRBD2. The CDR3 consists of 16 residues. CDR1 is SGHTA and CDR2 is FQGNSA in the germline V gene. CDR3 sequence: CASSLASGVNQETQYF. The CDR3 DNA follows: TGTGCCAGCAGCCTAGCTAGCGGGGTGAACCAAGAGACCCAGTACTTC.

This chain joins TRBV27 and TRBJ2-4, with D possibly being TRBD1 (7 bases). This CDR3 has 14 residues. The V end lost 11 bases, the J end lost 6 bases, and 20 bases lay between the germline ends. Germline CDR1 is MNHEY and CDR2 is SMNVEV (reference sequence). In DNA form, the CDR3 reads TGTGCCGCAGGGGGGCTTCAGGGACGAAACATTCAGTACTTC. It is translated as CAAGGLQGRNIQYF.

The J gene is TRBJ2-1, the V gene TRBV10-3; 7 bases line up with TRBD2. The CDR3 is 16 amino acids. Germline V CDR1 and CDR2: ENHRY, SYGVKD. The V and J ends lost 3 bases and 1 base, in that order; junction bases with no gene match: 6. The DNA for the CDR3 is TGTGCCATCAGTGAATGGGGAGGGAGGTCCTACAATGAGCAGTTCTTC. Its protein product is CAISEWGGRSYNEQFF.

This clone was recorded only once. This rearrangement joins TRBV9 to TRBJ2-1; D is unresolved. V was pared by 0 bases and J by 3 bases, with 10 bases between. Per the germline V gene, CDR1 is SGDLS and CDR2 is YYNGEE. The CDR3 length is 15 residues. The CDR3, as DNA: TGTGCCAGCAGCGTAGGGATGGCCCTCTACAATGAGCAGTTCTTC. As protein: CASSVGMALYNEQFF.